The TCR beta chain described here comes from a study of CD8+ T cells in alopecia areata. At the level of the study: Tofacitinib exposure lasted 6 to 18 months, followed by 6 months off drug.

This CDR3 has 16 amino acids. The J segment lost 2 bases and the V segment lost 1 base, leaving 4 bases of the junction unmatched. Looked up from germline, CDR1 is SGHVS and CDR2 is FNYEAQ. The authors extracted RNA and reverse transcribed it into cDNA as the sequencing template. TCRdb keeps only in-frame clones here, not all; method: immunoSEQ multiplex PCR. Seen here are under 70,000 clones, roughly 96% observed once, and the top ten hold more than 25%. Study conclusions and caveats: Clonality was higher in lesional than normal scalp, especially in alopecia totalis/universalis. When scalp samples are sequenced, resident alphabeta T cells of normal skin are also captured.

For this clone: Its antigen is currently unknown.

Source: CD8+ T cells sorted from blood, taken at week 0. The chain carries TRBV7-6 and TRBJ2-3, with 9 positions matching TRBD2. The receptor was derived from a human donor with alopecia areata. DNA of the CDR3: TGTGCCAGCAGCTTAGTGGCGGGGGGGATCACAGATACGCAGTATTTT. Its translation is CASSLVAGGITDTQYF.